Below, 14 T cell receptor beta chains from the same sample are listed, as sequenced in a study of PD-L1 blockade in urothelial cancer. As for time point: peripheral blood 6 weeks after treatment start. TCRdb's copy holds only in-frame clones and misses some; the assay was immunoSEQ multiplex PCR. This repertoire shows some 75,000 clones, approximately 90% found once; its top ten account for about 0.91%. This sample comprised PBMCs, obtained around atezolizumab (anti-PD-L1) treatment. The receptors stem from a woman older than 75 with urothelial cancer.

The chain uses TRBV6-5 and TRBJ1-2, with D possibly being TRBD1 (5 bases). Germline V gives CDR1 MNHEY, CDR2 SVGAGI. The CDR3 spans 13 residues. Trimming pared 4 bases from V and 8 bases from J, leaving 14 bases between. CDR3 sequence: CASSSPKGQGYTF. As DNA, the CDR3 is TGTGCCAGCAGTTCCCCTAAGGGGCAGGGCTACACCTTC.

The genes are TRBV6-6 and TRBJ2-7; D perhaps matches TRBD1 (6 bases). This CDR3 is built from 14 residues. Trimming cost V 11 bases and J 0 bases, with 17 bases left between them. Germline values: CDR1 MNHNY, CDR2 SVGAGI (reference sequence). CDR3 nucleotide sequence: TGTGCCCGTTCCGACCGGGACAACTCCTACGAGCAGTACTTC. Amino acids: CARSDRDNSYEQYF.

This rearrangement joins TRBV28 to TRBJ1-5, with 8 positions matching TRBD1. The trim removed 4 bases at V and 4 bases at J, leaving 9 bases unmatched. Germline V CDR1 and CDR2: MDHEN, SYDVKM. This CDR3 spans 16 amino acids. CDR3 loop: CASSSLTGQGNQPQHF. The CDR3 DNA sequence: TGTGCCAGCAGTTCCTTGACTGGACAGGGTAATCAGCCCCAGCATTTT. The full variable domain, its missing parts supplied by reference TRBV28 and TRBJ1-5, is DVKVTQSSRYLVKRTGEKVFLECVQDMDHENMFWYRQDPGLGLRLIYFSYDVKMKEKGDIPEGYSVSREKKERFSLILESASTNQTSMYLCASSSLTGQGNQPQHFGDGTRLSIL.

This clone was observed once. This chain joins TRBV18 and TRBJ2-1, with TRBD2 matching over 10 bases. The CDR3 is 16 amino acids. The V and J ends lost 1 base and 5 bases, in that order; junction bases with no gene match: 5. Germline V gene sequence: CDR1 KGHSH, CDR2 LQKENI. The CDR3 region has the DNA TGTGCCAGCTCACCACTAGCGGGAGGTCTCCACAATGAGCAGTTCTTC. Translated, it gives CASSPLAGGLHNEQFF.

The chain combines TRBV7-9 with TRBJ1-2; TRBD1 might be the D (5 bases). Trimming cost V 5 bases and J 4 bases, with 23 bases left between them. Germline lookup yields CDR1 SEHNR and CDR2 FQNEAQ (reference sequence). The CDR3 has 17 amino acids. CDR3 protein: CASSPLGGKPSGYGYTF. The CDR3 DNA reads as TGTGCCAGCAGCCCGCTTGGGGGTAAGCCTAGCGGCTATGGCTACACCTTC.

V and J are TRBV19 and TRBJ2-7; TRBD2 might be the D (6 bases). With 3 bases removed from V and 2 bases from J, the gap between germline ends came to 11 bases. The CDR3 has 14 residues. From germline, CDR1 is LNHDA and CDR2 SQIVND (reference sequence). The CDR3 loop reads CASSIRGSAYEQYF. As DNA, the CDR3 is TGTGCCAGTAGTATTCGGGGGAGCGCCTACGAGCAGTACTTC.

The chain joins TRBV11-3 to TRBJ2-2; 10 nucleotides match TRBD2. The V segment lost 0 bases and the J segment 6 bases; nucleotides outside the gene matches: 10. The CDR3 length is 18 residues. Germline loops: CDR1 SGHNT, CDR2 YENEEA. The DNA for the CDR3 is TGTGCCAGCAGCTTAGATCCCGCTAGCGGGAGTTCACCCGGGGAGCTGTTTTTT. Translating gives CASSLDPASGSSPGELFF.

CDR3 sequence reads: CASGEGWTGNEKLFF. CDR3 coding DNA: TGTGCCAGTGGGGAGGGTTGGACAGGGAATGAAAAACTGTTTTTT. The chain is built from TRBV6-1 and TRBJ1-4; 8 bases agree with TRBD1. Per germline, CDR1 MNHNS and CDR2 SASEGT. The CDR3 sequence is 15 residues long. V lost 9 bases, J lost 5 bases, and 11 bases stayed unmatched.

The chain combines TRBV5-4 with TRBJ2-5, with TRBD1 matching over 10 bases. This CDR3 is 16 amino acids long. Unmatched junction bases numbered 10, after V lost 3 bases and J lost 5 bases. Germline CDR1 SGHNT, CDR2 YYREEE (reference sequence). CDR3 protein: CASSYRQGALLETQYF. CDR3 bases: TGTGCCAGCAGCTATAGACAGGGGGCTTTGTTGGAGACCCAGTACTTC.

This chain connects TRBV27 to TRBJ2-5, with D possibly TRBD2 on 6 matching bases. V shed 6 bases and J shed 5 bases, with 10 bases lying between them. The CDR3 has 12 amino acids. From germline, CDR1 is MNHEY and CDR2 SMNVEV (reference sequence). CDR3 protein: CASSWGRETQYF. In DNA form, the CDR3 reads TGTGCCAGCAGCTGGGGGAGGGAGACCCAGTACTTC.

The chain combines TRBV28 with TRBJ1-2; tentative D call: TRBD1 (6 bases). Germline V gene sequence: CDR1 MDHEN, CDR2 SYDVKM. This CDR3 is 15 amino acids long. The ends were cut back, 3 bases at V and 6 bases at J, with 17 bases in the middle. The CDR3 is CASSFGGGGVNGYTF. CDR3 nucleotides: TGTGCCAGCAGTTTTGGTGGGGGGGGCGTTAATGGCTACACCTTC.

V usage is TRBV2 and J usage is TRBJ1-4; unclear D gene. Per the germline V gene, CDR1 is SNHLY and CDR2 is FYNNEI. V lost 6 bases and J 10 bases, leaving 9 bases between the germline ends. The CDR3 covers 11 residues. The CDR3 region is CASSPLRKLFF. In DNA form, the CDR3 reads TGTGCCAGCAGCCCCCTCAGAAAACTGTTTTTT. Looking up the rest from reference TRBV2 and TRBJ1-4 gives the full variable domain: EPEVTQTPSHQVTQMGQEVILRCVPISNHLYFYWYRQILGQKVEFLVSFYNNEISEKSEIFDDQFSVERPDGSNFTLKIRSTKLEDSAMYFCASSPLRKLFFGSGTQLSVL.

This chain connects TRBV6-5 to TRBJ2-7; D possibly corresponds to TRBD2 (6 bases). The CDR3 extends over 12 amino acids. The V gene's germline CDR1 is MNHEY and CDR2 SVGAGI. Trimming removed 6 bases at V and 6 bases at J, with 12 bases between. CDR3: CASRSGVGEQYF. In DNA form, the CDR3 reads TGTGCCAGCAGGTCGGGGGTCGGCGAGCAGTACTTC.

The chain combines TRBV13 with TRBJ1-2; 12 positions agree with TRBD1. The V segment lost 0 bases and the J segment 7 bases; nucleotides outside the gene matches: 9. Germline CDR1 reads PRHDT; CDR2 reads FYEKMQ (reference sequence). The CDR3 length is 17 residues. The CDR3 sequence: CASSLGGQGARIRGYTF. Here the CDR3 DNA reads TGTGCCAGCAGCTTAGGGGGACAGGGGGCGCGAATTCGTGGCTACACCTTC.